These 18 T cell receptor beta chains were all obtained from the same sample, sequenced in a study of cytotoxic CD8 clonotypes in ibrutinib-treated CLL. Sequencing used immunoSEQ multiplex PCR; TCRdb keeps in-frame clones, though not all of them. The repertoire holds just over 35,000 clones, with 70% to 80% as singletons. Sequenced here: PBMCs, sampled at disease progression, from a patient treated with ibrutinib. The receptors were gathered from a human donor with chronic lymphocytic leukemia.

This chain links TRBV6-5 with TRBJ1-6; maybe TRBD1 (6 bases). The germline V gene has CDR1 MNHEY and CDR2 SVGAGI. The CDR3 length is 16 residues. V lost 4 bases and J 6 bases, leaving 16 bases between the germline ends. Here the CDR3 DNA reads TGTGCCAGCAGTTCGGTGGTCATAGGGGGTAATTCACCCCTCCACTTT. Amino acids: CASSSVVIGGNSPLHF.

This clone has only a few counts. The chain combines TRBV1 with TRBJ1-3; the table calls TRBD1, which could not be checked here. TRBV1 is a recognized pseudogene. The CDR3 covers 17 residues. CDR3 amino acids: CTSSQDPQACSGNTIYF. The CDR3 bases are TGCACCAGCAGCCAAGATCCCCAGGCCTGCTCTGGAAACACCATATATTTT.

The V call is TRBV4-2, the J call TRBJ2-3; TRBD2 is a possible D gene (5 bases). CDR3 length equals 13 residues. The ends were cut back, 4 bases at V and 11 bases at J, with 16 bases in the middle. Germline V lookup: CDR1 LGHNA, CDR2 YNFKEQ. CDR3 bases: TGTGCCAGCAGCCCCGAAGGAGACTACTTGCAGTATTTT. As protein: CASSPEGDYLQYF.

The rearrangement uses TRBV14 and TRBJ2-3; D remains unclear. The V and J ends lost 0 bases and 5 bases respectively, with 6 bases between them. The CDR3 contains 13 residues. The germline CDR1 and CDR2 sequences are SGHDN and FVKESK. The CDR3 DNA follows: TGTGCCAGCAGCCAAGATCTGAGAGATACGCAGTATTTT. Its translation: CASSQDLRDTQYF. The full variable domain, in which reference TRBV14 and TRBJ2-3 provide the parts outside the CDR3, is EAGVTQFPSHSVIEKGQTVTLRCDPISGHDNLYWYRRVMGKEIKFLLHFVKESKQDESGMPNNRFLAERTGGTYSTLKVQPAELEDSGVYFCASSQDLRDTQYFGPGTRLTVL.

The chain is built from TRBV6-5 and TRBJ2-7; D is unclear. Germline V gene data show CDR1 as MNHEY and CDR2 as SVGAGI. CDR3 length: 13 residues. With 11 bases removed from V and 5 bases from J, the gap between germline ends came to 19 bases. DNA of the CDR3: TGTGCCGTTCGCGAACCCGACGTAAACGAGCAGTACTTC. It yields the protein CAVREPDVNEQYF.

CDR3 DNA sequence: TGCGCCAGCAGTGACCCCAGCGATACGCAGTATTTT. Its protein product is CASSDPSDTQYF. This chain joins TRBV10-1 and TRBJ2-3; no clear D. Trimming pared 3 bases from V and 6 bases from J, leaving 7 bases between. Germline-derived CDR1 and CDR2 are WNHNN and SYGVQD (reference sequence). This CDR3 comprises 12 residues.

The gene calls are TRBV19 and TRBJ2-3; 7 nucleotides align to TRBD2. The CDR3 consists of 15 residues. The trim removed 8 bases at V and 0 bases at J, leaving 8 bases unmatched. The germline V gene encodes CDR1 LNHDA and CDR2 SQIVND (reference sequence). The CDR3 DNA follows: TGTGCCAGTGCCAGGCGGGGGTCAAGCACAGATACGCAGTATTTT. Protein sequence: CASARRGSSTDTQYF.

The V gene is TRBV11-2, the J gene TRBJ2-3; TRBD2 might be the D (6 bases). V was pared by 4 bases and J by 6 bases, with 11 bases between. CDR1 and CDR2 (germline): SGHAT, FQNNGV. CDR3 length equals 13 residues. In DNA, the CDR3 is TGTGCCAGCAGCTGGCGGGGAACGGATACGCAGTATTTT. It specifies CASSWRGTDTQYF.

The count of this clone is one. The V gene is TRBV6-5, the J gene TRBJ1-1; no clear D gene. Trimming took off 2 bases at V and 3 bases at J, with 10 bases between the two ends. The CDR3 contains 14 residues. Germline V gene lookup returns CDR1 MNHEY and CDR2 SVGAGI. The CDR3 DNA reads as TGTGCCAGCAGTTACCTTGGCGCGGACACTGAAGCTTTCTTT. Amino acid sequence: CASSYLGADTEAFF.

V usage is TRBV7-9 and J usage is TRBJ1-4, with D tentatively TRBD1 (6 bases). This CDR3 contains 13 residues. Germline lookup yields CDR1 SEHNR and CDR2 FQNEAQ (reference sequence). V dropped 4 bases and J dropped 7 bases, with 10 bases sitting between them. The CDR3 sequence is CASSSGVFEKLFF. In nucleotides, the CDR3 is TGTGCCAGCAGCTCAGGGGTGTTTGAAAAACTGTTTTTT.

The chain combines TRBV29-1 with TRBJ1-2; D call uncertain. CDR3 length equals 14 residues. Between the trimmed V and J ends, which lost 0 bases and 0 bases, there was a span of 8 bases. Germline loops: CDR1 SQVTM, CDR2 ANQGSEA. The CDR3 spells CSVEDQTANYGYTF. Here the CDR3 DNA reads TGCAGCGTTGAAGATCAAACAGCTAACTATGGCTACACCTTC.

The chain uses TRBV6-5 and TRBJ2-3; D not resolved. Per the germline V gene, CDR1 is MNHEY and CDR2 is SVGAGI. The CDR3 runs 13 residues. V was cut by 6 bases and J by 0 bases, with 7 bases left in between. CDR3 in DNA: TGTGCCAGCAGACCACCTAGCACAGATACGCAGTATTTT. It is translated as CASRPPSTDTQYF.

The count of this clone is one. The chain employs TRBV19 and TRBJ2-1, with TRBD2 matching over 15 bases. Trimming at V came to 3 bases and at J to 3 bases, leaving 9 bases not matched to a gene. The CDR3 is 19 residues long. The germline CDR1 and CDR2 sequences are LNHDA and SQIVND (reference sequence). CDR3 loop: CASSMNLGLAGGVYNEQFF. In DNA form, the CDR3 reads TGTGCCAGTAGTATGAACTTAGGACTAGCGGGGGGGGTCTACAATGAGCAGTTCTTC.

The chain combines TRBV27 with TRBJ1-1, with TRBD1 matching over 7 bases. This CDR3 spans 13 amino acids. Per the germline V gene, CDR1 is MNHEY and CDR2 is SMNVEV (reference sequence). Trimming removed 6 bases from V and 3 bases from J; junction bases left unmatched: 4. The CDR3 sequence is CASSFGQDTEAFF. The DNA of the CDR3 is TGTGCCAGCAGCTTCGGACAGGACACTGAAGCTTTCTTT.

By its share, this clone is medium-sized. The chain carries TRBV21-1 and TRBJ1-1; the DNA was not compared with TRBD1, the D call given in the table. TRBV21-1 is a listed pseudogene. The CDR3 extends over 12 amino acids. DNA for the CDR3: TGTGCCAGCCACACAACGAACACTGAAGCTTTCTTT. It yields the protein CASHTTNTEAFF.

The chain employs TRBV11-3 and TRBJ2-5, with 11 positions matching TRBD1. Per the germline V gene, CDR1 is SGHNT and CDR2 is YENEEA. The V segment lost 1 base and the J segment 6 bases; nucleotides outside the gene matches: 4. The CDR3 has 15 amino acids. The CDR3 region has the DNA TGTGCCAGCAGCTTAGGGGGACAGGGGGTTCAGACCCAGTACTTC. It encodes CASSLGGQGVQTQYF.

This clone is deemed medium-sized (0.01 to 0.1%). The chain combines TRBV4-1 with TRBJ1-4; D unresolved. V was cut by 3 bases and J by 7 bases, with 15 bases left in between. The CDR3 sequence is 15 residues long. Germline CDR1 reads MGHRA; CDR2 reads YSYEKL. The CDR3 DNA follows: TGCGCCAGCAGCCACCTCGGGCGGGGAAGTGAAAAACTGTTTTTT. Translated: CASSHLGRGSEKLFF.

The V and J genes are TRBV28 and TRBJ2-1; D may correspond to TRBD1 or TRBD2 (6 bases each). V was clipped by 2 bases and J by 9 bases, with 14 bases between them. The germline V gene encodes CDR1 MDHEN and CDR2 SYDVKM. CDR3 length equals 14 residues. CDR3 DNA: TGTGCCAGCAGTTTAGGGGGCGCGGGGCCTGAGCAGTTCTTC. Translating it yields CASSLGGAGPEQFF.